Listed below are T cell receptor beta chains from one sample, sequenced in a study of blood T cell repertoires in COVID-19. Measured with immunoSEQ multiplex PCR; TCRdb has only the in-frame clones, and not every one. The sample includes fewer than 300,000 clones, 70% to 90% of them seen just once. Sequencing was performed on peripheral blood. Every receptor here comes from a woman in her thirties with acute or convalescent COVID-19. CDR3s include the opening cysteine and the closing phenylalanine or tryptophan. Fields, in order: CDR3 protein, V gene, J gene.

CDR3: CASEPGYTGELFF
V: TRBV19
J: TRBJ2-2

CDR3: CATSDPSSYEQYF
V: TRBV24-1
J: TRBJ2-7

CDR3: CASSFEQGITQPQHF
V: TRBV5-8
J: TRBJ1-5

CDR3: CASSETVSSYNSPLHF
V: TRBV19
J: TRBJ1-6

CDR3: CALQGIRNTGELFF
V: TRBV30
J: TRBJ2-2

CDR3: CASSQAVLGYTF
V: TRBV6-1
J: TRBJ1-2

CDR3: CASSLATGVGYNEQFF
V: TRBV7-8
J: TRBJ2-1

CDR3: CARQLAGDNNEQFF
V: TRBV4-3
J: TRBJ2-1

CDR3: CASSIDRAGINYEQYF
V: TRBV19
J: TRBJ2-7

CDR3: CSASRAGGSYNSPLHF
V: TRBV20-1
J: TRBJ1-6

CDR3: CASRPDRGYEQYF
V: TRBV12-3/TRBV12-4
J: TRBJ2-7

CDR3: CASSTFPGQGWETQYF
V: TRBV19
J: TRBJ2-5

CDR3: CASSQGAGGPSSYNEQFF
V: TRBV3-1/TRBV3-2
J: TRBJ2-1

CDR3: CASSQSPGTRGETQYF
V: TRBV3-1/TRBV3-2
J: TRBJ2-5

CDR3: CAISGAGQGGLAGGLEQYF
V: TRBV10-3
J: TRBJ2-7

CDR3: CASSSRIVAGDNEQFF
V: TRBV13
J: TRBJ2-1

CDR3: CATSDSGVGYRYTF
V: TRBV24-1
J: TRBJ1-2

CDR3: CASSSSRYEQYF
V: TRBV27
J: TRBJ2-7

CDR3: CASSIGTGGAVNTIYF
V: TRBV19
J: TRBJ1-3

CDR3: CASSFYSGSKETQYF
V: TRBV27
J: TRBJ2-5

CDR3: CASSLVLREETQYF
V: TRBV11-3
J: TRBJ2-5

CDR3: CASSRGLGGAGELFF
V: TRBV9
J: TRBJ2-2

CDR3: CASSSLAGGPEFF
V: TRBV12-3/TRBV12-4
J: TRBJ2-1

CDR3: CASSVGLAGGPNTGELFF
V: TRBV9
J: TRBJ2-2

CDR3: CASSSPFSQETQYF
V: TRBV7-9
J: TRBJ2-5

CDR3: CASSTNRGTGNTIYF
V: TRBV13
J: TRBJ1-3

CDR3: CASSYTGETIYF
V: TRBV6-5
J: TRBJ1-3

CDR3: CASSLDFSYEQYF
V: TRBV6-2/TRBV6-3
J: TRBJ2-7

CDR3: CASSGTGRTEAFF
V: TRBV12-3/TRBV12-4
J: TRBJ1-1

CDR3: CASSERGQGPTYEQYF
V: TRBV2
J: TRBJ2-7

CDR3: CASSQESIITGELFF
V: TRBV4-3
J: TRBJ2-2

CDR3: CASSQVQGGNQPQHF
V: TRBV4-3
J: TRBJ1-5

CDR3: CASSFDQGETQYF
V: TRBV12-3/TRBV12-4
J: TRBJ2-5